The next 6 T cell receptor beta chains were all read from a single sample in a study of cytomegalovirus exposure and HLA in healthy donors. A multiplex PCR was run with 60 Vbeta primers and 13 Jbeta primers. Profiling relied on immunoSEQ multiplex PCR, and the TCRdb table lists in-frame clones only, not all of them. The sample carries approximately 120,000 clones, about 81% recorded once. Specimen: PBMCs. Source of these receptors: a woman in her thirties in good health and CMV-seronegative.

This clone has only one observation. The rearrangement joins TRBV7-6 to TRBJ1-4; tentatively, D is TRBD1 (6 bases). The V end lost 5 bases, the J end lost 3 bases, and 13 bases lay between the germline ends. CDR1 and CDR2 (germline): SGHVS, FNYEAQ. The CDR3 is made up of 15 amino acids. The CDR3: CASSRWDTANEKLFF. CDR3 sequence (DNA): TGTGCCAGCAGCCGTTGGGACACCGCTAATGAAAAACTGTTTTTT.

The CDR3 loop reads CASSLTSGGADEQFF. The CDR3, as DNA: TGTGCCAGCAGTCTGACTAGCGGGGGGGCGGATGAGCAGTTCTTC. The rearrangement uses TRBV6-1 and TRBJ2-1; TRBD2 aligns across 14 bases. The J segment lost 8 bases and the V segment lost 5 bases, leaving 5 bases of the junction unmatched. Germline V gives CDR1 MNHNS, CDR2 SASEGT. There are 15 residues in the CDR3.

The chain employs TRBV7-6 and TRBJ2-1; 9 bases map to TRBD2. CDR3 length: 15 amino acids. Germline CDR1 is SGHVS and CDR2 is FNYEAQ. The V segment lost 3 bases and the J segment 8 bases; nucleotides outside the gene matches: 8. CDR3 amino acids: CASSFLGREGDEQFF. The CDR3 region has the DNA TGTGCCAGCAGCTTTTTAGGGCGGGAGGGGGATGAGCAGTTCTTC.

The genes are TRBV6-5 and TRBJ2-5; 10 bases are a match to TRBD2. CDR1 is MNHEY and CDR2 is SVGAGI in the germline V gene. The trim removed 0 bases at V and 4 bases at J, leaving 5 bases unmatched. The CDR3 extends over 16 amino acids. CDR3 sequence reads: CASSYSFLAGAETQYF. The CDR3 DNA follows: TGTGCCAGCAGTTACTCGTTCCTAGCGGGAGCAGAGACCCAGTACTTC.

This chain links TRBV4-1 with TRBJ2-2; 7 bases line up with TRBD2. The V segment lost 3 bases and the J segment 0 bases; nucleotides outside the gene matches: 4. The CDR3 covers 16 residues. Per the germline V gene, CDR1 is MGHRA and CDR2 is YSYEKL. The DNA of the CDR3 is TGCGCCAGCAGCCAGCGGGCGGGAGCGAACACCGGGGAGCTGTTTTTT. Protein sequence: CASSQRAGANTGELFF.

The V gene is TRBV5-1, the J gene TRBJ2-1, with 8 nucleotides matching TRBD2. The germline CDR1 and CDR2 sequences are SGHRS and YFSETQ. The V and J ends lost 0 bases and 9 bases, in that order; junction bases with no gene match: 5. The CDR3 loop spans 14 amino acids. The CDR3 DNA is TGCGCCAGCAGCTTGGGAGCGGGAGCCTTTGAGCAGTTCTTC. Its protein product is CASSLGAGAFEQFF.